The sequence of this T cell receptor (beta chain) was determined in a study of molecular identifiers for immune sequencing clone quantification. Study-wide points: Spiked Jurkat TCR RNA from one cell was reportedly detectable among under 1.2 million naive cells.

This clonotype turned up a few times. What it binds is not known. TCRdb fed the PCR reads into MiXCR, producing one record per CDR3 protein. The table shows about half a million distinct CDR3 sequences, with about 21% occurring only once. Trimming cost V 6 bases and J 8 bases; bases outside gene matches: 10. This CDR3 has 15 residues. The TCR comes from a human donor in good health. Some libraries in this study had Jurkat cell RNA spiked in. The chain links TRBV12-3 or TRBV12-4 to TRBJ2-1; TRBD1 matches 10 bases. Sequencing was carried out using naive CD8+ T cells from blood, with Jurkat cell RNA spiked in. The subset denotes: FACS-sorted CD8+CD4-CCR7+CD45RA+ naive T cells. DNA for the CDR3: TGTGCCAGCAGCTCAAGTGCGACAGGGGGCGATGAGCAGTTCTTC. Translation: CASSSSATGGDEQFF.